The clone carrying this TCR beta chain was detected many times. The cDNA came from 5'RACE, which used 10-nucleotide random UMIs. From the 5' RACE reads, TCRdb called clonotypes with MiXCR, one entry per CDR3 protein. The sample shows just over 95,000 distinct CDR3 sequences, 3.5% of them seen only once. The length of the CDR3 is 13 residues. The V gene's germline CDR1 is KGHDR and CDR2 SFDVKD. The V end was cut by 5 bases, the J end by 5 bases, with 11 bases between. The data were obtained in a study of neurological immune-mediated disorders. The source is a woman aged 18-35 years with multiple sclerosis. V gene TRBV24-1 combines with J gene TRBJ2-5; either TRBD1 or TRBD2 may fit D (6 bases each). The specimen was PBMCs. CDR3 coding DNA: TGTGCCACCAGTGGGGGGGCGATCGAGACCCAGTACTTC. This sequence encodes CATSGGAIETQYF.